Each of the 26 T cell receptor beta chains below was sequenced from the same sample in a study of vaccination and CD4 T cells after COVID-19. Indicated treatment: roughly 10-day PBMC culture with coronavirus spike peptide pools or control peptides (ViraFEST assay). Before the COVID-19 pandemic (2011-2018), CD4+ T cells were obtained from the unexposed donor. Cultured CD4+ T cells had their DNA profiled by the Oncomine TCR Beta short-read assay. TCRdb re-analysed the PCR reads in MiXCR, keeping a single row per CDR3 protein. This table has around 5,000 distinct CDR3 sequences, roughly two fifths appearing once. The antigens these receptors bind are not known. The sequenced material came from CD4+ T cells from blood, cultured in vitro. The receptor source for this set is a human donor in good health.

This rearrangement joins TRBV6-2 or TRBV6-3 to TRBJ2-5; D unresolved. Trimming took off 8 bases at V and 5 bases at J, with 18 bases between the two ends. Germline lookup yields CDR1 MNHEY and CDR2 SVGEGT. This CDR3 comprises 14 residues. As DNA, the CDR3 is TGTGCCAGCCGAAAGGTAGAGCCCGGGGAGACCCAGTACTTC. It encodes CASRKVEPGETQYF.

The chain employs TRBV25-1 and TRBJ2-5; perhaps TRBD1 as D (7 bases). The CDR3 sequence is 14 residues long. Germline-derived CDR1 and CDR2 are MGHDK and SYGVNS. V gave up 5 bases and J gave up 2 bases, with 12 bases separating them. CDR3 DNA: TGTGCCAGCAGTCGCGGGACAGTTCAAGAGACCCAGTACTTC. Its translation is CASSRGTVQETQYF.

This clonotype was counted a few times. The genes are TRBV20-1 and TRBJ1-2; D uncertain. The CDR3 totals 12 residues. V was cut by 3 bases and J by 6 bases, with 11 bases left in between. Germline loops: CDR1 DFQATT, CDR2 SNEGSKA (reference sequence). The CDR3, as DNA: TGCAGTGCTAGTTTAGTTGGGAATGGCTACACCTTC. Its translation is CSASLVGNGYTF.

CDR3 DNA sequence: TGCAGCGTCTTCGGGGGGGGTGGCTACACCTTC. The encoded protein is CSVFGGGGYTF. The chain carries TRBV29-1 and TRBJ1-2, with D tentatively TRBD1 (5 bases). The CDR3 spans 11 residues. The germline gives CDR1 SQVTM, CDR2 ANQGSEA. The ends were cut back, 6 bases at V and 7 bases at J, with 12 bases in the middle.

The chain uses TRBV24-1 and TRBJ1-5, with TRBD1 matching over 8 bases. The length of the CDR3 is 14 residues. Trimming at V came to 6 bases and at J to 5 bases, leaving 5 bases not matched to a gene. CDR1 is KGHDR and CDR2 is SFDVKD in the germline V gene. The DNA for the CDR3 is TGTGCCACCAGTTCCGGACAGGGCGATCAGCCCCAGCATTTT. This sequence encodes CATSSGQGDQPQHF.

Points on this clonotype: Relative to the germline gene, one junction end is altered; a read error may explain this. This chain joins TRBV5-1 and TRBJ1-1, with D possibly matching TRBD1 (6 bases). The CDR3 totals 13 residues. Looked up from germline, CDR1 is SGHRS and CDR2 is YFSETQ. The CDR3 DNA is TGTGCCAGCAGTTTGGACAGGAACACTGAAGCTTTCTTT. This encodes CASSLDRNTEAFF.

In DNA form, the CDR3 reads TGTGCCAGTATGGACTTCTCCGGGTCAGATACGCAGTATTTT. Encoded protein: CASMDFSGSDTQYF. The chain is built from TRBV19 and TRBJ2-3; possible D gene TRBD2, 5 bases. This CDR3 spans 14 amino acids. Germline CDR1 reads LNHDA; CDR2 reads SQIVND (reference sequence). V gave up 7 bases and J gave up 4 bases, with 15 bases separating them.

The chain carries TRBV9 and TRBJ1-1, with TRBD1 matching 10 bases. Trimming at V came to 4 bases and at J to 3 bases, leaving 9 bases not matched to a gene. The CDR3 consists of 16 residues. Germline CDR1 reads SGDLS; CDR2 reads YYNGEE. The CDR3 DNA follows: TGTGCCAGCAGCTCCCGACAGGGGGCCGCATACACTGAAGCTTTCTTT. Protein product: CASSSRQGAAYTEAFF.

This clonotype was observed a handful of times. The chain is built from TRBV2 and TRBJ1-2, with 7 bases fitting TRBD1. The CDR3 spans 14 residues. V trimming: 6 bases; J trimming: 2 bases; junction bases outside the gene matches: 6. Germline lookup yields CDR1 SNHLY and CDR2 FYNNEI. The CDR3 coding sequence is TGTGCCAGCAGGGGGACAGTTGAAAACTATGGCTACACCTTC. Translation gives CASRGTVENYGYTF.

This clonotype was counted a few times. V is TRBV27 and J is TRBJ1-3, with D possibly TRBD1 on 6 matching bases. V was pared by 8 bases and J by 2 bases, with 13 bases between. This CDR3 has 14 amino acids. The V gene's germline CDR1 is MNHEY and CDR2 SMNVEV (reference sequence). The CDR3 coding sequence is TGTGCCAGCTACAAACAGGGCGCTGGAAACACCATATATTTT. Its translation is CASYKQGAGNTIYF.

The chain employs TRBV20-1 and TRBJ2-5, with D perhaps TRBD1 or TRBD2 (5 bases each). The V gene lost 2 bases and the J gene lost 3 bases, with 13 bases spanning the gap. Germline V gene sequence: CDR1 DFQATT, CDR2 SNEGSKA (reference sequence). This CDR3 is 14 amino acids long. For the CDR3, the DNA is TGCAGTGCTAGAACCGGGACGGAAGAAGAGACCCAGTACTTC. Its translation: CSARTGTEEETQYF.

Only a few counts were recorded for this clonotype. The V gene is TRBV6-1, the J gene TRBJ1-2; unclear D gene. The CDR3 is 12 amino acids. Germline CDR1 reads MNHNS; CDR2 reads SASEGT. The V and J ends lost 5 bases and 12 bases respectively, with 16 bases between them. Written as DNA, the CDR3 is TGTGCCAGCAGTCCTATAGGAAGTTCCCACACCTTC. Its protein product is CASSPIGSSHTF.

The rearrangement uses TRBV20-1 and TRBJ2-3; 12 nucleotides match TRBD2. The V gene's germline CDR1 is DFQATT and CDR2 SNEGSKA (reference sequence). After removal of 3 bases from V and 2 bases from J, the junction contained 6 bases not matched to a gene. The CDR3 consists of 16 residues. The CDR3 coding sequence is TGCAGTGCTAGCCCTCCTAGCGGGGGGGACACAGATACGCAGTATTTT. This encodes CSASPPSGGDTDTQYF.

The chain uses TRBV18 and TRBJ1-2; 7 bases line up with TRBD1. Germline CDR1 reads KGHSH; CDR2 reads LQKENI. The CDR3 has 13 residues. With 4 bases clipped from V and 6 bases from J, the junction kept 5 bases outside the gene matches. The DNA of the CDR3 is TGTGCCAGCTCACGAGGGGGCACTGATGGCTACACCTTC. It yields the protein CASSRGGTDGYTF.

This clonotype was counted between two and nine times. The chain joins TRBV20-1 to TRBJ2-2; 10 bases are a match to TRBD2. The germline gives CDR1 DFQATT, CDR2 SNEGSKA (reference sequence). J lost 2 bases, V lost 1 base, and 4 bases had no gene match. The CDR3 is 16 residues long. The CDR3 loop is CSARVPSGGNTGELFF. The CDR3 DNA sequence: TGCAGTGCTAGAGTCCCTAGCGGGGGCAACACCGGGGAGCTGTTTTTT.

The rearrangement joins TRBV19 to TRBJ2-3; 7 bases line up with TRBD2. The CDR3 totals 15 residues. The J segment lost 4 bases and the V segment lost 5 bases, leaving 9 bases of the junction unmatched. CDR1 is LNHDA and CDR2 is SQIVND in the germline V gene (reference sequence). The CDR3, as DNA: TGTGCCAGTAGTGGGCAGGGAGGGATTGCAGATACGCAGTATTTT. It specifies CASSGQGGIADTQYF. The complete variable domain, with remaining parts taken from reference TRBV19 and TRBJ2-3, reads DGGITQSPKYLFRKEGQNVTLSCEQNLNHDAMYWYRQDPGQGLRLIYYSQIVNDFQKGDIAEGYSVSREKKESFPLTVTSAQKNPTAFYLCASSGQGGIADTQYFGPGTRLTVL.

Only a few counts were recorded for this clonotype. The chain couples TRBV20-1 to TRBJ2-3; D perhaps matches TRBD2 (7 bases). This CDR3 is built from 16 residues. V was shortened by 0 bases and J by 7 bases, with 20 bases between the two germline ends. The germline V gene has CDR1 DFQATT and CDR2 SNEGSKA (reference sequence). CDR3 protein: CSARDLGGRPGNTQYF. The CDR3 nucleotides read TGCAGTGCTAGAGATCTGGGGGGGCGGCCTGGAAATACGCAGTATTTT.

The chain joins TRBV20-1 to TRBJ2-6, with TRBD2 matching 10 bases. J lost 4 bases, V lost 4 bases, and 10 bases had no gene match. The germline V gene encodes CDR1 DFQATT and CDR2 SNEGSKA (reference sequence). CDR3 size: 17 residues. CDR3 sequence reads: CSATRTSGSGGANVLTF. The CDR3 DNA is TGCAGTGCTACCAGGACTAGCGGCTCTGGCGGGGCCAACGTCCTGACTTTC.

This rearrangement joins TRBV12-3 or TRBV12-4 to TRBJ2-5, with TRBD2 identical over 13 bases. The CDR3 has 16 amino acids. With 5 bases clipped from V and 5 bases from J, the junction kept 8 bases outside the gene matches. DNA for the CDR3: TGTGCCAGCAGTCCCGGACTAGCGGGGGCGAGGGAGACCCAGTACTTC. Translating it yields CASSPGLAGARETQYF.

DNA for the CDR3: TGTGCCTGGAGGCTTCTGGGGTACGACGGCTACACCTTC. It specifies CAWRLLGYDGYTF. The genes are TRBV30 and TRBJ1-2, with unresolved D. Germline V lookup: CDR1 GTSNPN, CDR2 SVGIG (reference sequence). Trimming took off 3 bases at V and 8 bases at J, with 16 bases between the two ends. CDR3 length: 13 amino acids.

The chain joins TRBV2 to TRBJ1-2, with 10 bases matching TRBD1. The CDR3 runs 15 residues. CDR1 is SNHLY, CDR2 FYNNEI, per germline. Germline trimming cut 3 bases from V and 4 bases from J; bases unmatched to any gene: 5. CDR3 in DNA: TGTGCCAGCAGTGACGTAGGACAGGGGGGCTATGGCTACACCTTC. It is translated as CASSDVGQGGYGYTF.

A remark on this clonotype: A single base separates this from a much larger clone, so it may be a read error. The chain recombines TRBV27 with TRBJ1-2; the D gene is possibly TRBD1 (5 bases). From germline, CDR1 is MNHEY and CDR2 SMNVEV (reference sequence). The V end lost 5 bases, the J end lost 7 bases, and 17 bases lay between the germline ends. There are 14 residues in the CDR3. The CDR3 region has the DNA TGTGCCAGCAGTCCTGAGACCGGGACGGGTGGCTACACCTTC. This sequence encodes CASSPETGTGGYTF.

The V gene is TRBV30, the J gene TRBJ1-2; D ambiguous. The CDR3 length is 12 residues. CDR1 is GTSNPN, CDR2 SVGIG, per germline (reference sequence). The V and J ends lost 3 bases and 5 bases respectively, with 10 bases between them. The CDR3 nucleotides are TGTGCCTGGAGCACGACGAAATATGGCTACACCTTC. Its protein is CAWSTTKYGYTF.

Only a few counts were recorded for this clonotype. The J gene is TRBJ1-1, the V gene TRBV6-1; no reliable D call. The CDR3 has 13 amino acids. Between the trimmed V and J ends, which lost 2 bases and 3 bases, there was a span of 7 bases. Germline V CDR1 and CDR2: MNHNS, SASEGT. The CDR3 sequence is CASSEFRDTEAFF. CDR3 DNA sequence: TGTGCCAGCAGTGAATTTCGGGACACTGAAGCTTTCTTT.

The chain uses TRBV19 and TRBJ1-5; weak D call: TRBD1 (5 bases). This CDR3 has 14 residues. Trimming stripped 2 bases from V and 2 bases from J, with 7 bases between. Germline CDR1 is LNHDA and CDR2 is SQIVND (reference sequence). The chain's CDR3 is CASSIQGGNQPQHF. The CDR3 nucleotides read TGTGCCAGTAGTATACAAGGGGGCAATCAGCCCCAGCATTTT. Variable domain in full (rest from reference TRBV19 and TRBJ1-5): DGGITQSPKYLFRKEGQNVTLSCEQNLNHDAMYWYRQDPGQGLRLIYYSQIVNDFQKGDIAEGYSVSREKKESFPLTVTSAQKNPTAFYLCASSIQGGNQPQHFGDGTRLSIL.

This clonotype was observed a handful of times. J is TRBJ1-2 and V is TRBV7-2; D is uncertain. The CDR3 sequence is 14 residues long. Looked up from germline, CDR1 is SGHTA and CDR2 is FQGNSA. The V end was cut by 7 bases, the J end by 0 bases, with 12 bases between. CDR3 sequence (DNA): TGTGCCAGCACCTCTAGAGGAGCTAACTATGGCTACACCTTC. The encoded protein is CASTSRGANYGYTF.